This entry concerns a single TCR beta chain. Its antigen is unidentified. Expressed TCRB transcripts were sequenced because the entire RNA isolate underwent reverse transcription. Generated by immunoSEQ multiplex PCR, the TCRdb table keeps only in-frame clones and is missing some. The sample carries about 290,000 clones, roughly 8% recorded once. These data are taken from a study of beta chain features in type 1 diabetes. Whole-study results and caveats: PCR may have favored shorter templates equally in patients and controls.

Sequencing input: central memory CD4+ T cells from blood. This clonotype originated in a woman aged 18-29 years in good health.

The CDR3 bases are TGTGCCAGCAGCTCGACAGGGGAGGGAAAACTGTTTTTT. The encoded protein is CASSSTGEGKLFF. The V call is TRBV6-1, the J call TRBJ1-4; 8 bases fit TRBD1. Germline loops: CDR1 MNHNS, CDR2 SASEGT. CDR3 size: 13 residues. Trimming at V came to 6 bases and at J to 10 bases, leaving 7 bases not matched to a gene.